This T cell receptor beta chain is drawn from a study of blood T cell repertoires in COVID-19. The study assigned cohorts using participant-reported clinical history. In the source study's methods: Amplified reference gene primers provided the basis for estimating nucleated cell counts. The data were produced by immunoSEQ multiplex PCR, yet TCRdb's version contains in-frame clones alone and is incomplete. V, J and clone size are those of that table, while D and trimming were read from the DNA. Among roughly 340,000 clones listed, about 89% were seen once. This TCR came from a man between 35 and 55 years old in a cohort exposed to, infected with or recovered from COVID-19 (not recorded which). Sequences were obtained from PBMCs or T cells enriched from blood (not recorded which).

CDR3 coding DNA: TGTGCCATCAGTGAGTCGACAGTTGAAGAAAAACTGTTTTTT. Translating it yields CAISESTVEEKLFF. The chain uses TRBV10-3 and TRBJ1-4; tentatively, D is TRBD1 (5 bases). Trimming pared 0 bases from V and 8 bases from J, leaving 10 bases between. The germline V gene encodes CDR1 ENHRY and CDR2 SYGVKD. The CDR3 runs 14 residues.